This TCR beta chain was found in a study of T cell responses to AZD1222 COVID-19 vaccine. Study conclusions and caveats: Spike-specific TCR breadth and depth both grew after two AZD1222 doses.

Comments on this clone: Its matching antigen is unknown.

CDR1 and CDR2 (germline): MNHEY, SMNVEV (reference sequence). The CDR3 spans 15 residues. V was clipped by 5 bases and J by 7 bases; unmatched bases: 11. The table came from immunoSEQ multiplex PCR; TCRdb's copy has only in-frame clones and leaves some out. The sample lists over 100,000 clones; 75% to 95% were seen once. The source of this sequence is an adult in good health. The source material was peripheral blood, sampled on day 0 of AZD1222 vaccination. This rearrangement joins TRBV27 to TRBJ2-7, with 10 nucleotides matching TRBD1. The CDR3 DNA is TGTGCCAGCAGTCAAATGTTGCCGGGACAGGGGGAGCAGTACTTC. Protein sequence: CASSQMLPGQGEQYF.